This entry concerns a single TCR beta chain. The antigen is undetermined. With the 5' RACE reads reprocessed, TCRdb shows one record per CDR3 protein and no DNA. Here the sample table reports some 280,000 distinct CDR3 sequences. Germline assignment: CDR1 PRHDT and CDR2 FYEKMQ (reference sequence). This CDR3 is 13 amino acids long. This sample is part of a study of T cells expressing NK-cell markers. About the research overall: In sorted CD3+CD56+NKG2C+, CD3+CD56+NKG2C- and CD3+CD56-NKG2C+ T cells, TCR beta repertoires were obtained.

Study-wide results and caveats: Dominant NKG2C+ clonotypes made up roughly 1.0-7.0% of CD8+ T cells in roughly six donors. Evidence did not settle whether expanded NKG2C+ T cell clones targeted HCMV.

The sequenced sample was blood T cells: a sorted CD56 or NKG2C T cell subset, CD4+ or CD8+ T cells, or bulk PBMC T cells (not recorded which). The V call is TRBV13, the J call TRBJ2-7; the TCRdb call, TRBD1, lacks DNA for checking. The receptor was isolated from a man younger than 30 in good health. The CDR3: CASSFVGALEQYF.